The T cell receptor (beta chain) described here comes from a study of blood T cell repertoires in COVID-19. The assay was immunoSEQ multiplex PCR, and TCRdb's table has in-frame clones only and misses some. Among roughly 67,000 clones listed, about 86% were seen once. The V end was cut by 11 bases, the J end by 5 bases, with 15 bases between. There are 12 residues in the CDR3. The germline CDR1 and CDR2 sequences are SSHAT and FNYEAQ (reference sequence). Material for sequencing was peripheral blood. The TCR was taken from a man aged 45-65 years with acute or convalescent COVID-19. The chain combines TRBV7-7 with TRBJ2-5; possible D gene TRBD1, 5 bases. The CDR3 loop reads CAAGATVETQYF. The CDR3 nucleotides are TGTGCCGCTGGGGCTACGGTGGAGACCCAGTACTTC.